The clone carrying this T cell receptor beta chain turned up a few times. What it binds is not known. This entry comes from a study of early T cells in non-severe SARS-CoV-2 infection. Study as a whole: Sequencing of unsorted whole blood was done on bulk RNA, leaving chains unpaired.

J lost 1 base, V lost 4 bases, and 3 bases had no gene match. Germline V gives CDR1 LGHNA, CDR2 YSLEER. This CDR3 has 16 amino acids. Individual cDNA molecules carried attached unique molecular identifiers. TCRdb called the 5' RACE reads again in MiXCR, with one record for every CDR3 protein. The top ten clones hold about 5% of a sample with tens of thousands of distinct CDR3 sequences, over 10% of them seen once. Regarding the study as a whole: Matching results from VDJdb favored anti-spike CD8 responses, leaving private and CD4 specificities undetected.

V and J are TRBV4-3 and TRBJ1-6; 8 bases match TRBD1. Material for sequencing was whole blood. This sequence was found in an adult who was a healthcare worker with PCR-confirmed SARS-CoV-2 infection or an uninfected control (not recorded which). CDR3 DNA sequence: TGCGCCAGCAGCCGGACAGGGAATTCCTATAATTCACCCCTCCACTTT. It is translated as CASSRTGNSYNSPLHF.